This record covers a single TCR beta chain. Sequencing relied on a cDNA template that was reverse transcribed from extracted RNA. The assay was immunoSEQ multiplex PCR, and TCRdb's table has in-frame clones only and misses some. The repertoire has 190,000 or so clones, about 60% of them found once; the top ten carry approximately 3.3%. The treatment is: oral pan-JAK inhibitor, 5-10 mg twice daily. With V trimmed by 6 bases and J by 6 bases, 7 bases remained unmatched. In germline, CDR1 is SGHTA, CDR2 FQGNSA. The CDR3 is 13 residues long. The data belong to a study of CD8+ T cells in alopecia areata. The J gene is TRBJ1-1, the V gene TRBV7-2, with 7 bases lining up with TRBD1. The sequence derives from a human donor with alopecia areata. Sequenced material: CD4+ T cells sorted from blood, taken at week 4, from a patient treated with tofacitinib. CDR3 nucleotide sequence: TGTGCCAGCAGTCTAGACAGGGAATCTGAAGCTTTCTTT. Protein product: CASSLDRESEAFF.